Sequencing of this T cell receptor (beta chain) was carried out in a study of blood T cell repertoires in COVID-19. Study-wide context: T cells, B-cell-depleted T cells, or PBMCs supplied cDNA or gDNA.

Measured with immunoSEQ multiplex PCR; TCRdb has only the in-frame clones, and not every one. The sample includes a few hundred thousand clones, around 87% of them seen just once. V lost 0 bases and J lost 3; bases outside the gene matches: 9. The CDR3 covers 18 residues. From germline, CDR1 is MGHRA and CDR2 YSYEKL. The V gene is TRBV4-1, the J gene TRBJ1-4; the match to TRBD1 covers 8 bases. The clonotype comes from a woman aged 50 to 60 who had recovered from COVID-19. The sample consisted of PBMCs or T cells enriched from blood (not recorded which). The CDR3 loop is CASSQDRGQFVANEKLFF. The CDR3 DNA reads TGCGCCAGCAGCCAAGACAGGGGGCAATTTGTAGCTAATGAAAAACTGTTTTTT.